This T cell receptor beta chain was sequenced in a study of blood T cell repertoires in COVID-19. Study as a whole: Donors in the United States, Italy and Spain gave samples during acute or convalescent COVID-19. Sample material is recorded as cDNA or gDNA derived from T cells, B-cell-depleted T cells, or PBMCs.

Libraries were prepared by immunoSEQ multiplex PCR; TCRdb keeps only in-frame clonotypes and omits some of them. The sample has around 210,000 clones, around 80% seen once. Seattle's cohort entered during active infection and was followed longitudinally. Sequenced: peripheral blood. The TCR comes from a woman older than 75 with COVID-19, enrolled during active disease.

The CDR3 sequence: CAGQRTGSLDEQFF. The CDR3 region has the DNA TGTGCCGGACAAAGGACAGGATCCTTGGATGAGCAGTTCTTC. The rearrangement links TRBV7-9 to TRBJ2-1; 7 bases are shared with TRBD1. Germline CDR1 SEHNR, CDR2 FQNEAQ (reference sequence). Trimming at V came to 11 bases and at J to 8 bases, leaving 15 bases not matched to a gene. The CDR3 is 14 amino acids.